This T cell receptor (beta chain) was observed in a study of T cell changes during pregnancy in multiple sclerosis. Data came from immunoSEQ multiplex PCR; TCRdb stores just in-frame clones and leaves some out. The data show under 70,000 clones, roughly nine tenths seen once. V gave up 4 bases and J gave up 0 bases; unmatched junction bases: 5. The CDR3 consists of 16 residues. Germline CDR1 and CDR2: SGDLS and YYNGEE. The specimen was CD4+ T cells from peripheral blood mononuclear cells, collected after pregnancy. V gene TRBV9 combines with J gene TRBJ1-3; 9 bases agree with TRBD1. The sequence was obtained from a female donor in good health, enrolled as a control in a pregnancy study. CDR3 DNA sequence: TGTGCCAGCAGCCTCACAGGGGGCGACTCTGGAAACACCATATATTTT. Amino acid sequence: CASSLTGGDSGNTIYF. The full variable domain, with the rest looked up from reference TRBV9 and TRBJ1-3, is DSGVTQTPKHLITATGQRVTLRCSPRSGDLSVYWYQQSLDQGLQFLIQYYNGEERAKGNILERFSAQQFPDLHSELNLSSLELGDSALYFCASSLTGGDSGNTIYFGEGSWLTVV.